A selection of T cell receptor beta chains follows, all from one sample in a study of CD8 T cells in Susac syndrome. TCRdb redid the calling of the immunoSEQ multiplex PCR reads with MiXCR, one entry per CDR3 protein. The sample records about 120,000 distinct CDR3 sequences, 85% to 95% being singletons. The sequenced sample consisted of CD8+ T cells from PBMCs. The receptors here all came from a human donor with Susac syndrome. Each CDR3 is given with its conserved first and last residue. Each record gives: J gene, V gene, CDR3 protein.

J: TRBJ1-5
V: TRBV6-5
CDR3: CASSYSLRGGQPQHF

J: TRBJ1-1
V: TRBV30
CDR3: CASALQGEAEAFF

J: TRBJ2-3
V: TRBV14
CDR3: CASSHRATDTQYF

J: TRBJ2-7
V: TRBV28
CDR3: CASTRLAGNVDSYEQYF

J: TRBJ2-1
V: TRBV24-1
CDR3: CATSDRASNSYNEQFF

J: TRBJ1-1
V: TRBV6-2/TRBV6-3
CDR3: CASRDDRGGEAFF

J: TRBJ2-7
V: TRBV5-1
CDR3: CASSQTGQAYEQYF

J: TRBJ2-1
V: TRBV7-9
CDR3: CASSLVGLLPIEQFF

J: TRBJ1-2
V: TRBV6-5
CDR3: CASSYTNRAGYTF

J: TRBJ2-3
V: TRBV6-5
CDR3: CASSPLRPGTDTQYF

J: TRBJ1-2
V: TRBV3-1
CDR3: CASQGLREIGGYTF

J: TRBJ1-1
V: TRBV30
CDR3: CAWSWGRRAEAFF

J: TRBJ2-2
V: TRBV5-5
CDR3: CASSLASGGSGELFF

J: TRBJ1-5
V: TRBV25-1
CDR3: CASSEGDSNQPQHF

J: TRBJ1-5
V: TRBV19
CDR3: CASSAGEGNQPQHF

J: TRBJ2-7
V: TRBV27
CDR3: CASSPGWDRSSYEQYF

J: TRBJ2-5
V: TRBV20-1
CDR3: CSAFPGTGEFGTQYF

J: TRBJ2-7
V: TRBV10-2
CDR3: CASSAERSYEQYF

J: TRBJ2-5
V: TRBV29-1
CDR3: CSAEPSGETQYF

J: TRBJ1-5
V: TRBV9
CDR3: CASSVGGGPNQPQHF

J: TRBJ2-1
V: TRBV20-1
CDR3: CSAISSGGVSSYNEQFF

J: TRBJ1-2
V: TRBV6-2/TRBV6-3
CDR3: CASTGQGTNYGYTF

J: TRBJ2-2
V: TRBV24-1
CDR3: CATSDRDTATGELFF

J: TRBJ2-1
V: TRBV19
CDR3: CASSIDGSYNEQFF

J: TRBJ1-1
V: TRBV20-1
CDR3: CSAPPQGAWITEAFF

J: TRBJ1-5
V: TRBV28
CDR3: CASSRRGAQHF

J: TRBJ1-6
V: TRBV19
CDR3: CASSIVADNSPLHF

J: TRBJ1-1
V: TRBV13
CDR3: CASSSGANEAFF

J: TRBJ1-4
V: TRBV29-1
CDR3: CSVRGQGLNWGEKLFF

J: TRBJ2-4
V: TRBV4-1
CDR3: CASSQRSEGPKNIQYF

J: TRBJ1-5
V: TRBV5-4
CDR3: CASSLGPRAREPQHF

J: TRBJ2-7
V: TRBV5-1
CDR3: CASSLGQGQYEQYF

J: TRBJ2-3
V: TRBV7-2
CDR3: CASSPAGSTDTQYF

J: TRBJ2-5
V: TRBV20-1
CDR3: CSARDGGGDRGEYF

J: TRBJ2-6
V: TRBV9
CDR3: CASSEQGAGANVLTF

J: TRBJ2-2
V: TRBV11-2
CDR3: CASSQRGSNTGELFF

J: TRBJ1-1
V: TRBV7-2
CDR3: CASSLVPGSNTEAFF

J: TRBJ2-7
V: TRBV30
CDR3: CAWIPKVTPYEQYF

J: TRBJ2-1
V: TRBV7-8
CDR3: CASSLERGGLYNEQFF

J: TRBJ2-7
V: TRBV27
CDR3: CASSDPGEVYEQYF

J: TRBJ2-5
V: TRBV7-9
CDR3: CASSHGRNTNQETQYF

J: TRBJ2-5
V: TRBV7-6
CDR3: CASSLEQGVGETQYF

J: TRBJ2-2
V: TRBV3-1
CDR3: CASSAPGQGATGELFF

J: TRBJ2-7
V: TRBV9
CDR3: CASSVASGISYEQYF

J: TRBJ2-3
V: TRBV12-5
CDR3: CASGNLDTQYF

J: TRBJ2-7
V: TRBV7-2
CDR3: CASSFRGVPYEQYF

J: TRBJ1-5
V: TRBV5-1
CDR3: CASSLGQGLQPQHF

J: TRBJ2-7
V: TRBV3-1
CDR3: CASSQGPRTYEQYF

J: TRBJ2-7
V: TRBV27
CDR3: CASSHQGYEQYF

J: TRBJ2-2
V: TRBV6-5
CDR3: CASSWGGAVTGELFF